The rows below give T cell receptor beta chains drawn from one sample of a study of blood T cell repertoires in COVID-19. Method: immunoSEQ multiplex PCR; TCRdb's copy keeps in-frame clones and lacks some. The table includes about 120,000 clones, over 60% detected once. Source material: peripheral blood. The receptors derive from a human donor in a cohort sampled during active COVID-19. The CDR3 runs from the conserved cysteine through the conserved F or W. The D gene is left open where the match is weak. Size values are once, few and many counts, or a class for expanded clones, and some rows have none.

v_gene,len,abundance,j_gene,d_gene,CDR3nt,CDR3aa
TRBV7-9,16,NA,TRBJ2-1,TRBD2,TGTGCCAGCAGCTTTAGCGGGAGTGGGACCTACAATGAGCAGTTCTTC,CASSFSGSGTYNEQFF
TRBV24-1,15,few,TRBJ1-2,NA,TGTGCCACCAGTGACCCTACCGGGACTAACTATGGCTACACCTTC,CATSDPTGTNYGYTF
TRBV6-5,13,NA,TRBJ1-3,TRBD1,TGTGCCAGCAGGGGGGACAGAGGAAACACCATATATTTT,CASRGDRGNTIYF
TRBV6-5,14,NA,TRBJ2-7,TRBD1,TGTGCCAGCACCGTCGGACAGGGGGCCTACGAGCAGTACTTC,CASTVGQGAYEQYF
TRBV5-1,15,NA,TRBJ2-3,TRBD2,TGCGCCAGCAAGGATAGCGGGGGGGCCGGAGATACGCAGTATTTT,CASKDSGGAGDTQYF
TRBV10-3,14,NA,TRBJ1-1,TRBD1,TGTGCCATCAGTGAGTCACGGACAGGGTCGAGAGCTTTCTTT,CAISESRTGSRAFF
TRBV19,15,NA,TRBJ2-5,NA,TGTGCCAGTAGTTGGGGGATAGCGGAACAAGAGACCCAGTACTTC,CASSWGIAEQETQYF
TRBV12-3/TRBV12-4,12,NA,TRBJ1-5,NA,TGTGCCAGCAGTTTACCGGGTCAGCCCCAGCATTTT,CASSLPGQPQHF
TRBV4-1,18,NA,TRBJ1-4,NA,TGCGCCAGCAGCCACCCCCGAGGAAGACTATCAACTAATGAAAAACTGTTTTTT,CASSHPRGRLSTNEKLFF
TRBV6-5,14,NA,TRBJ2-5,NA,TGTGCCAGCAGTTACGGGCAGGGGTGGGAGACCCAGTACTTC,CASSYGQGWETQYF
TRBV7-6,15,NA,TRBJ1-2,NA,TGTGCCAGCAGCTTATTAGACCGGGAGAGCGATGGCTACACCTTC,CASSLLDRESDGYTF
TRBV4-1,15,NA,TRBJ2-7,NA,TGCGCCAGCAGCCCCTTGTGGGCTACTTCCTACGAGCAGTACTTC,CASSPLWATSYEQYF
TRBV27,12,few,TRBJ2-7,NA,TGTGCCAGCAGTCCCGCGGGGTACGAGCAGTACTTC,CASSPAGYEQYF
TRBV18,16,NA,TRBJ1-1,NA,TGTGCCAGCTCACCAGAGGCAACAGACGGGGGCACTGAAGCTTTCTTT,CASSPEATDGGTEAFF
TRBV7-9,14,NA,TRBJ2-7,NA,TGTGCCAGCAGCTTAGCGTCCAGGTCCTACGAGCAGTACTTC,CASSLASRSYEQYF